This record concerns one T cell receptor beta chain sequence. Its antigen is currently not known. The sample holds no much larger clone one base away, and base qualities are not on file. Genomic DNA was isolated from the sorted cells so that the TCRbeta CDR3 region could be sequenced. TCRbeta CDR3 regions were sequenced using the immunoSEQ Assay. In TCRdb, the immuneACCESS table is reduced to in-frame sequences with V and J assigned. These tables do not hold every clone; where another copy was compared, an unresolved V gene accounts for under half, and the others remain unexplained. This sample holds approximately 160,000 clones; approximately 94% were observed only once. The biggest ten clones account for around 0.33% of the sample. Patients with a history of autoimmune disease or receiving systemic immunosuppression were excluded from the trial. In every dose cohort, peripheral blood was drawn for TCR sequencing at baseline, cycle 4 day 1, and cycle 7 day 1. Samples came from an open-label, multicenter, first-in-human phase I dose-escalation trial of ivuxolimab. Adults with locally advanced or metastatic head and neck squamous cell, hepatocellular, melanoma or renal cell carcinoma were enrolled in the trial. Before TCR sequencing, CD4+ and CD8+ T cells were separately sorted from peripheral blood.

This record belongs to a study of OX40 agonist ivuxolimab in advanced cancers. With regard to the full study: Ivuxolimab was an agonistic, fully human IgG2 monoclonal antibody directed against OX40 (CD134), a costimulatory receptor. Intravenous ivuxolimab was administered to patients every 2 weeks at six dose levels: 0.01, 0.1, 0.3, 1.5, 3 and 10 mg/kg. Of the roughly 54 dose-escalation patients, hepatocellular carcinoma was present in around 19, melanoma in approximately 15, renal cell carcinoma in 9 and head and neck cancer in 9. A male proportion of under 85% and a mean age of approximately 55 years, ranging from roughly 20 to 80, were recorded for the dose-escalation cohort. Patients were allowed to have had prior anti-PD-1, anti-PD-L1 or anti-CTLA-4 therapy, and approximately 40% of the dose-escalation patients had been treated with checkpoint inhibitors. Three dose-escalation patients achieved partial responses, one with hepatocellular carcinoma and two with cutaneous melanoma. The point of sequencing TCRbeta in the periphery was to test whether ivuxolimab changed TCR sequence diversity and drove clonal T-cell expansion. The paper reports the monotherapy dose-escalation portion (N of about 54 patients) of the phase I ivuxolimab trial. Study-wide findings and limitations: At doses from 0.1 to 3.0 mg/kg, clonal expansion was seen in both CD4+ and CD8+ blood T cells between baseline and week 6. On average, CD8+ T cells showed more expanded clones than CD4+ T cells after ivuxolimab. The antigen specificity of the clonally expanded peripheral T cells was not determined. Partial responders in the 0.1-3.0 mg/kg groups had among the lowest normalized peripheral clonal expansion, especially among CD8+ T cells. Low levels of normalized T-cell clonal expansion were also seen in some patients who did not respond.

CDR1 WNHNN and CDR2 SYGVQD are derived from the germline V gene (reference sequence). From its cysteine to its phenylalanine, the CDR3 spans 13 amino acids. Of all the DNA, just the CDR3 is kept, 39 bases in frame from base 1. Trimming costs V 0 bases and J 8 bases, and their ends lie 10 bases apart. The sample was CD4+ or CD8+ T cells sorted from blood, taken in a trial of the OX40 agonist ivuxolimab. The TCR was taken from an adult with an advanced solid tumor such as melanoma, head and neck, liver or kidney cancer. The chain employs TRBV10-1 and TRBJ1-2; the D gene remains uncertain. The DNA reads TGCGCCAGCAGTGAGTCAAGGGATAAGGGCTACACCTTC. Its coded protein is CASSESRDKGYTF.